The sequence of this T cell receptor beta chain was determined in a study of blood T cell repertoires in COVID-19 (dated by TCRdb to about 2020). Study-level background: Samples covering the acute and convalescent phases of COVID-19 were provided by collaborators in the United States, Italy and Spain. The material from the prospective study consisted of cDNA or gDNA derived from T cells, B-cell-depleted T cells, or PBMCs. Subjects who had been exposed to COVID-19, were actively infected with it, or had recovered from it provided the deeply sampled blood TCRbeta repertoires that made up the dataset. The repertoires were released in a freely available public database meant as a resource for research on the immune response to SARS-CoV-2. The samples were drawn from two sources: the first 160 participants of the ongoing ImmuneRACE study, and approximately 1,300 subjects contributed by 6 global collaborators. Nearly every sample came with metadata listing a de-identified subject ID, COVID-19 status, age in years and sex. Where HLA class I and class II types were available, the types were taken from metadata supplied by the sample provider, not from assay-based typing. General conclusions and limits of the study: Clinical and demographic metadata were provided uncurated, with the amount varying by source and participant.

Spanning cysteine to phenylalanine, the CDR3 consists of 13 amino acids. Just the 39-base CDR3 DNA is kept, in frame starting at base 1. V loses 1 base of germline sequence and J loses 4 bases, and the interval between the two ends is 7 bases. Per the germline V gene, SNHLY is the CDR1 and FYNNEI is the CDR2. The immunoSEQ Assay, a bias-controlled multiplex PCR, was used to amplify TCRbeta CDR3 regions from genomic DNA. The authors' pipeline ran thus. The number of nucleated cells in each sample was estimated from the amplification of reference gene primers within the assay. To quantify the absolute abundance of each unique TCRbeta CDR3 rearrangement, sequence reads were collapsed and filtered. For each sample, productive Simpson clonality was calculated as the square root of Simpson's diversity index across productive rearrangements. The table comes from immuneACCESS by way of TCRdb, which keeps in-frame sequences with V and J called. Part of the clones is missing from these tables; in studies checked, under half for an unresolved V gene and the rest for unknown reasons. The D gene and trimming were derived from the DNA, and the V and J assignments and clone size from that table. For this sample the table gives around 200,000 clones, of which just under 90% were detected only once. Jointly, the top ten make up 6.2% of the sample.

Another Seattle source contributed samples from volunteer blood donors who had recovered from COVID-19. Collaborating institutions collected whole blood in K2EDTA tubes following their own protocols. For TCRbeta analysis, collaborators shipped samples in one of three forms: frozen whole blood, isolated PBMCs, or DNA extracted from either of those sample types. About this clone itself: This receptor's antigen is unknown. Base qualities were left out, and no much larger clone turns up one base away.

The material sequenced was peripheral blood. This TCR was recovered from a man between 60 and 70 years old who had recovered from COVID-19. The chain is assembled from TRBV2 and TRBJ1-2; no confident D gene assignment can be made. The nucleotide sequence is TGTGCCAGCAGTGAAGGGCAGTTCTATGGCTACACCTTC. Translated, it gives CASSEGQFYGYTF. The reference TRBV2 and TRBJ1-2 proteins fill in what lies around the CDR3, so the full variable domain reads EPEVTQTPSHQVTQMGQEVILRCVPISNHLYFYWYRQILGQKVEFLVSFYNNEISEKSEIFDDQFSVERPDGSNFTLKIRSTKLEDSAMYFCASSEGQFYGYTFGSGTRLTVV.